The next 5 T cell receptor beta chains were all read from a single sample in a study of blood T cells in healthy people across ages. Then a second PCR, running about 6 to 12 cycles, was carried out with a sample-barcoded 5' primer and a J-beta primer mix. TCRdb recomputed calls from the 5' RACE reads with MiXCR, one row per CDR3 protein. Among approximately 810,000 distinct CDR3 sequences listed, less than 35% were seen once. The sample consisted of blood. All receptors derive from a woman of 80 years or more in good health.

This clonotype was seen more than once but under ten times. V and J are TRBV20-1 and TRBJ2-3; D gene unclear. The germline V gene encodes CDR1 DFQATT and CDR2 SNEGSKA (reference sequence). The CDR3 is 12 residues long. Deletions cut 0 bases from V and 3 bases from J, with 4 bases between. The CDR3 protein is CSAREMTDTQYF. The CDR3 coding sequence is TGCAGTGCTAGAGAAATGACAGATACGCAGTATTTT.

J is TRBJ2-5 and V is TRBV12-3 or TRBV12-4; TRBD1 aligns across 8 bases. CDR3 length: 17 amino acids. The junction had 18 bases not matched to a gene; V was cut back by 1 base and J by 11 bases. The CDR3 is CASSLGIRDRHYNEQYF. DNA of the CDR3: TGTGCCAGCAGTTTAGGTATCCGGGACAGGCATTACAATGAGCAGTACTTC.

In its sample, this clonotype was seen a few times. The rearrangement links TRBV7-8 to TRBJ1-5; TRBD1 matches 9 bases. Trimming removed 5 bases from V and 0 bases from J; junction bases left unmatched: 8. The germline V gene has CDR1 SGHVS and CDR2 FQNEAQ. This CDR3 is built from 17 residues. The CDR3 sequence is CASSEDRGIYSNQPQHF. In nucleotides, the CDR3 is TGTGCCAGCAGCGAAGACAGGGGGATCTATAGCAATCAGCCCCAGCATTTT.

This clonotype has just a few counts. V gene TRBV18 combines with J gene TRBJ1-1, with 11 bases identical to TRBD1. With 4 bases clipped from V and 1 base from J, the junction kept 8 bases outside the gene matches. CDR3 length: 17 amino acids. Germline assignment: CDR1 KGHSH and CDR2 LQKENI. The CDR3 loop reads CASSRTGTGGWNTEAFF. CDR3 sequence (DNA): TGTGCCAGCTCACGAACCGGGACAGGGGGATGGAACACTGAAGCTTTCTTT.

The CDR3 here is CATSGAISTATQYF. CDR3 coding DNA: TGTGCGACTAGCGGGGCCATAAGCACTGCTACGCAGTATTTT. The rearrangement links TRBV30 to TRBJ2-3; TRBD2 matches at 11 bases. The CDR3 totals 14 residues. CDR1 GTSNPN and CDR2 SVGIG come from the germline V gene (reference sequence).